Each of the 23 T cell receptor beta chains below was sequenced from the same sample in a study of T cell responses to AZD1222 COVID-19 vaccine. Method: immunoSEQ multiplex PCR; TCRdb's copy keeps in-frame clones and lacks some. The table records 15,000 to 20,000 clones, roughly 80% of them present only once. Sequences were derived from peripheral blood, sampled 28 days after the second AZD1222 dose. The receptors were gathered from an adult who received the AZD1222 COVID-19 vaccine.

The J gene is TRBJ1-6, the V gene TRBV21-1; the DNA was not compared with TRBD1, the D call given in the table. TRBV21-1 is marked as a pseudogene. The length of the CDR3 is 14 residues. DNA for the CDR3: TGTGCCAGCAGCAAAGTGGGACAGAATTCACCCCTCCACTTT. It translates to CASSKVGQNSPLHF.

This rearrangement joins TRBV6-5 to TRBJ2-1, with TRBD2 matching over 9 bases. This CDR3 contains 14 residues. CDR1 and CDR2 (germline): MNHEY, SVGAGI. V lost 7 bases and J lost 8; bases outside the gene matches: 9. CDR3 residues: CASKEGSGSYEQFF. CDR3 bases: TGTGCCAGCAAAGAGGGTAGCGGGAGTTATGAGCAGTTCTTC.

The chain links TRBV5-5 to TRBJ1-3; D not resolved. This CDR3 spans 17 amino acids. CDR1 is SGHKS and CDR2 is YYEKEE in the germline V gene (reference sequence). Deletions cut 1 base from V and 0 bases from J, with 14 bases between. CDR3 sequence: CASSLRFGPSSGNTIYF. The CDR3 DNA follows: TGTGCCAGCAGCTTGCGGTTTGGACCTAGCTCTGGAAACACCATATATTTT. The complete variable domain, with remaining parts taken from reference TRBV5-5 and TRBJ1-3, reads DAGVTQSPTHLIKTRGQQVTLRCSPISGHKSVSWYQQVLGQGPQFIFQYYEKEERGRGNFPDRFSARQFPNYSSELNVNALLLGDSALYLCASSLRFGPSSGNTIYFGEGSWLTVV.

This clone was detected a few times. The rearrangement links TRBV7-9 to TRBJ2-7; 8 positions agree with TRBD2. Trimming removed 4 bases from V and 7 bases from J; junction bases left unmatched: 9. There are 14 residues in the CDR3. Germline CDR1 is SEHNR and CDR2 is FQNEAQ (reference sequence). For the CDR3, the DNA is TGTGCCAGCAGCTCCAGCGGGGGTCTAGGGGAGCAGTACTTC. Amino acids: CASSSSGGLGEQYF.

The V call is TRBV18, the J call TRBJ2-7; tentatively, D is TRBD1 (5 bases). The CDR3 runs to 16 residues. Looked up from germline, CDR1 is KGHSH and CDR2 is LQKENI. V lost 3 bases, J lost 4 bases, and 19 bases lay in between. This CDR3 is CASSPQGAQYQYEQYF. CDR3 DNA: TGTGCCAGCTCACCCCAAGGGGCGCAGTACCAGTACGAGCAGTACTTC.

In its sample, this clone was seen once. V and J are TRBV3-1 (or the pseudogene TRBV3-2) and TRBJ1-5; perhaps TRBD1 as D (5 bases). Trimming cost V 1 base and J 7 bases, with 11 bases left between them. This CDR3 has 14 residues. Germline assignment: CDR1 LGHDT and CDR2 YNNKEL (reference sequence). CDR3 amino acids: CASSQGGRSQPQHF. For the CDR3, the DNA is TGTGCCAGCAGCCAAGGGGGGAGAAGCCAGCCCCAGCATTTT.

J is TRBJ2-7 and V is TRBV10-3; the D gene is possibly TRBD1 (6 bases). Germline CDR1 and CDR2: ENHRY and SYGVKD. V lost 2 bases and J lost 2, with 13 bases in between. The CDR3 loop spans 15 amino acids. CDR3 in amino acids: CAISEGDTTTYEQYF. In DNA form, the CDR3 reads TGTGCCATCAGTGAGGGGGACACCACTACCTACGAGCAGTACTTC.

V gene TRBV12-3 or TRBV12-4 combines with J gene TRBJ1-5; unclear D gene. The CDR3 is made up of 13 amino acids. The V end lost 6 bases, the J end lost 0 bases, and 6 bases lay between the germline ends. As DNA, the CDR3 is TGTGCCAGCAGGAGATATAGCAATCAGCCCCAGCATTTT. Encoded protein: CASRRYSNQPQHF.

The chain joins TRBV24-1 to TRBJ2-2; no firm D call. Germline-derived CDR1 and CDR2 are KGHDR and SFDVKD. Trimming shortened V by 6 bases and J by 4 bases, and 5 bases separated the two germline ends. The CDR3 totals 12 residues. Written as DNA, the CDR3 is TGTGCCACCAGTTTGTTCACCGGGGAGCTGTTTTTT. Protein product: CATSLFTGELFF.

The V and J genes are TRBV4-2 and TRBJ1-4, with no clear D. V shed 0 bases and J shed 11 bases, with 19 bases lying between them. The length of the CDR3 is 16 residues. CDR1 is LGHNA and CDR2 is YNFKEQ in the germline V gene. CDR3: CASSQDPSSMGWKLFF. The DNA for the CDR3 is TGTGCCAGCAGCCAAGATCCCAGCAGTATGGGTTGGAAACTGTTTTTT.

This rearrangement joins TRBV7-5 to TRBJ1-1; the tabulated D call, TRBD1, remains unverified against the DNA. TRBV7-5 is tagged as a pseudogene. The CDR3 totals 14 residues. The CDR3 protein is CVRSLARTYIEAFF. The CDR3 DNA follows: TGTGTCAGAAGCTTAGCTCGCACATATATTGAAGCTTTCTTT.

Here the CDR3 reads CASSVAGGVDTQYF. The CDR3 DNA reads TGTGCCAGCAGCGTAGCCGGAGGGGTGGATACGCAGTATTTT. The chain uses TRBV9 and TRBJ2-3; a possible D gene is TRBD2 (6 bases). The germline gives CDR1 SGDLS, CDR2 YYNGEE. The CDR3 is 14 amino acids. V dropped 0 bases and J dropped 6 bases, with 11 bases sitting between them.

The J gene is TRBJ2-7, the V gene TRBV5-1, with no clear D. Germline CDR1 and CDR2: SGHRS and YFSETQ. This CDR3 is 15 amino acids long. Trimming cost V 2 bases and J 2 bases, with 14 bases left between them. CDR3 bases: TGCGCCAGCAGCTTAGGGCAGTTTCTACCCTACGAGCAGTACTTC. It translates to CASSLGQFLPYEQYF.

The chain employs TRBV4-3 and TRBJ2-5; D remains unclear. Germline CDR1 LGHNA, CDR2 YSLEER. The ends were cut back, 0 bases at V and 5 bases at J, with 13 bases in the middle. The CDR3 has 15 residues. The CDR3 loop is CASSQDRITRETQYF. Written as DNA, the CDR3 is TGCGCCAGCAGCCAAGATCGGATCACAAGGGAGACCCAGTACTTC.

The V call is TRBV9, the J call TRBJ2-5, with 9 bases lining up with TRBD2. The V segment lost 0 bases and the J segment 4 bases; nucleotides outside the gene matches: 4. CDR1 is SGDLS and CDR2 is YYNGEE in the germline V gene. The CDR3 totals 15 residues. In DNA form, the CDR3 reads TGTGCCAGCAGCGTAGGTGGTAGCGGGGGAGAGACCCAGTACTTC. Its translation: CASSVGGSGGETQYF.

The CDR3 nucleotides read TGTGCCAGCAGCCTAAGGGGCAGGCACGAGACCCAGTACTTC. This translates into CASSLRGRHETQYF. V is TRBV3-1 (or the pseudogene TRBV3-2) and J is TRBJ2-5; possible D gene TRBD1, 5 bases. This CDR3 is 14 amino acids long. V lost 4 bases to trimming and J lost 5 bases, with 14 bases between them. CDR1 LGHDT and CDR2 YNNKEL come from the germline V gene (reference sequence).

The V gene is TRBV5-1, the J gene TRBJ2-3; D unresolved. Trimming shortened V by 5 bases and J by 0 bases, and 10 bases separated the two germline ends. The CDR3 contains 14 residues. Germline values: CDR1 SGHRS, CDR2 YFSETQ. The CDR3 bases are TGCGCCAGCAGTGCACAGCCGAGCACAGATACGCAGTATTTT. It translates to CASSAQPSTDTQYF.

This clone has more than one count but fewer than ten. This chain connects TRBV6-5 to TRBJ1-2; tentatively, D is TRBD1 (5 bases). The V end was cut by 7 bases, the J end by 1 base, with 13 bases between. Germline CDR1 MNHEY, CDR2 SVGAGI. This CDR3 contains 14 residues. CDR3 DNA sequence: TGTGCCAGCAACCGGGACCGAGGTAACTATGGCTACACCTTC. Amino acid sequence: CASNRDRGNYGYTF.

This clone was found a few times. CDR3 amino acids: CASSWDRSNQPQHF. The CDR3 coding sequence is TGTGCCAGCAGCTGGGACAGGAGCAATCAGCCCCAGCATTTT. V usage is TRBV7-8 and J usage is TRBJ1-5, with 8 positions matching TRBD1. The CDR3 sequence is 14 residues long. V was clipped by 4 bases and J by 1 base; unmatched bases: 0. Germline lookup yields CDR1 SGHVS and CDR2 FQNEAQ.

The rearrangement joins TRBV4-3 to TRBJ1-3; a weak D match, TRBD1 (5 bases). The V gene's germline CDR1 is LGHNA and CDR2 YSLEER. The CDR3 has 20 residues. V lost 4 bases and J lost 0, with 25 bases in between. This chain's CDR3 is CASSPATNYRDFSSGNTIYF. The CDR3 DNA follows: TGCGCCAGCAGCCCCGCGACAAATTACCGGGACTTTAGCTCTGGAAACACCATATATTTT.

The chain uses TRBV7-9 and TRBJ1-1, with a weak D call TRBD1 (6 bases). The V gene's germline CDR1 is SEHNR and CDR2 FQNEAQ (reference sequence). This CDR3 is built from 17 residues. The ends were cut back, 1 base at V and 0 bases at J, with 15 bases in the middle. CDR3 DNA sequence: TGTGCCAGCAGCTTAGATATTGGCAGGGGCCTGAACACTGAAGCTTTCTTT. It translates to CASSLDIGRGLNTEAFF.

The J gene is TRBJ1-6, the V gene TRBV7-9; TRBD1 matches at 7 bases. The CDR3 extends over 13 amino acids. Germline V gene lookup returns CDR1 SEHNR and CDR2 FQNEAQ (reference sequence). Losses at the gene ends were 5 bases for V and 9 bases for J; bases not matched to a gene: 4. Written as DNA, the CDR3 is TGTGCCAGCAGCGGACAGGAGGGTTCACCCCTCCACTTT. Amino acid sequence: CASSGQEGSPLHF.

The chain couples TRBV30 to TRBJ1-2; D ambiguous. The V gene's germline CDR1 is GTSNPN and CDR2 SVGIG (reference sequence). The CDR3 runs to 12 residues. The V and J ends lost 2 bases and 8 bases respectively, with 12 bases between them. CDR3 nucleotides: TGTGCCTGGAGTCTCTACGTCGGGGGCTACACCTTC. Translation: CAWSLYVGGYTF.